Below are 7 T cell receptor beta chains sequenced from a single sample in a study of OX40 agonist ivuxolimab in advanced cancers. The method was the immunoSEQ multiplex PCR assay. TCRdb took over this immuneACCESS table, retaining in-frame rearrangements with V and J assigned. Such tables are incomplete; in checked studies, under half of the missing clones stem from an unresolved V gene, and the remainder is unexplained. In this sample the table shows 15,000 to 20,000 clones, 70% to 90% of which occur a single time. The biggest ten clones account for less than 15% of the sample. Specimen: CD4+ or CD8+ T cells sorted from blood, collected in a trial of the OX40 agonist ivuxolimab. The receptors shown here come from an adult with an advanced solid tumor such as melanoma, head and neck, liver or kidney cancer.

The V and J genes are TRBV6-4 and TRBJ2-3, with 11 bases matching TRBD2. V gave up 4 bases and J gave up 4 bases; unmatched junction bases: 1. Germline CDR1 and CDR2: MRHNA and SNTAGT. The CDR3 spans 14 residues. CDR3 DNA sequence: TGTGCCAGCAGTGTAGCGGGAGGGCCAGATACGCAGTATTTT. This gives the protein CASSVAGGPDTQYF.

This chain connects TRBV6-1 to TRBJ1-2; D gene uncertain. Germline-derived CDR1 and CDR2 are MNHNS and SASEGT. The CDR3 is 11 amino acids. V dropped 5 bases and J dropped 1 base, with 2 bases sitting between them. The chain's CDR3 is CASSYNYGYTF. CDR3 nucleotide sequence: TGTGCCAGCAGTTATAACTATGGCTACACCTTC.

This chain links TRBV2 with TRBJ1-1; D is undetermined. Trimming removed 3 bases from V and 4 bases from J, with 6 bases in between. Germline V gives CDR1 SNHLY, CDR2 FYNNEI. The CDR3 covers 12 residues. The CDR3 loop is CASSEVGTEAFF. As DNA, the CDR3 is TGTGCCAGCAGTGAGGTGGGCACTGAAGCTTTCTTT.

The sample holds one count of this clone. The CDR3 DNA is TGTGCCAGTAGTCGACGGGACGGAGGTGGTGGTACGCAGTATTTT. Its protein product is CASSRRDGGGGTQYF. V is TRBV19 and J is TRBJ2-3; D is perhaps TRBD1 or TRBD2 (5 bases each). V lost 5 bases and J 8 bases, leaving 20 bases between the germline ends. Per germline, CDR1 LNHDA and CDR2 SQIVND (reference sequence). The CDR3 has 15 residues. Combining the CDR3 with reference TRBV19 and TRBJ2-3 gives the whole variable domain DGGITQSPKYLFRKEGQNVTLSCEQNLNHDAMYWYRQDPGQGLRLIYYSQIVNDFQKGDIAEGYSVSREKKESFPLTVTSAQKNPTAFYLCASSRRDGGGGTQYFGPGTRLTVL.

In regard to this clone: Only one base separates this from a far larger clonotype, so it likely reflects a read error. Different DNA sequences within this sample yield the same CDR3. The gene calls are TRBV5-6 and TRBJ1-4; D is ambiguous. The CDR3 consists of 13 residues. Trimming pared 0 bases from V and 5 bases from J, leaving 5 bases between. Germline CDR1 reads SGHDT; CDR2 reads YYEEEE. The CDR3 nucleotides read TGTGCCAGCAGCTTGGTATTAAATGAAAAACTGTTTTTT. Its protein is CASSLVLNEKLFF.

The J gene is TRBJ2-1, the V gene TRBV4-1; D may correspond to TRBD1 or TRBD2 (5 bases each). Trimming pared 6 bases from V and 0 bases from J, leaving 9 bases between. The germline gives CDR1 MGHRA, CDR2 YSYEKL. The CDR3 length is 14 residues. CDR3 sequence: CASRSGSSYNEQFF. CDR3 bases: TGCGCCAGCAGATCAGGGAGCTCCTACAATGAGCAGTTCTTC.

This sequence joins TRBV19 and TRBJ2-1; 8 nucleotides match TRBD1. Trimming cost V 0 bases and J 6 bases; bases outside gene matches: 4. The germline V gene encodes CDR1 LNHDA and CDR2 SQIVND (reference sequence). The CDR3 has 15 amino acids. The CDR3 sequence: CASSIDLGQGNEQFF. CDR3 sequence (DNA): TGTGCCAGTAGTATAGATCTAGGACAGGGCAATGAGCAGTTCTTC.